Presented here are 18 T cell receptor beta chains from one specimen sequenced in a study of human T cells and chemical hapten exposure (dated by TCRdb to 2020 to 2023). The library was obtained by RACE. Sequencing relied on a NextSeq 500. The public reads were quality trimmed at Q25 with fastp and then assembled into clones with MiXCR by TCRdb, keeping productive beta chains. Each entry is one CDR3 protein sequence, shown with its most common DNA and genes. For this sample the table gives fewer than 100,000 distinct CDR3 sequences, of which 7% to 10% were detected only once. The leading ten clones occupy just over 2% of the sample. The time point label on this specimen signifies: patch test 2, 6 weeks after DPC sensitization. The treatment or condition label, read with the paper, signifies: therapeutic diphenylcyclopropenone sensitization with weekly scalp DPC. This specimen consisted of whole blood, obtained in connection with sensitization to the hapten diphenylcyclopropenone (DPC). The receptors derive from a woman in her thirties or forties with alopecia areata. Some clones in this sample may be carry-over from other donors' samples.

This clonotype has more than one count but fewer than ten. The J gene is TRBJ1-2, the V gene TRBV11-2; the D is unclear. V shed 1 base and J shed 7 bases, with 4 bases lying between them. This CDR3 has 11 residues. Germline V CDR1 and CDR2: SGHAT, FQNNGV. CDR3 bases: TGTGCCAGCAGCTTAGGGGTTGGCTACACCTTC. Its translation is CASSLGVGYTF.

In its sample, this clonotype was seen many times. The gene calls are TRBV6-6 and TRBJ1-1, with no clear D. Germline lookup yields CDR1 MNHNY and CDR2 SVGAGI (reference sequence). V lost 2 bases and J lost 3, with 16 bases in between. This CDR3 has 16 residues. The CDR3 nucleotides read TGTGCCAGCAGTTACGGCGGTGGTCAGGCGGACACTGAAGCTTTCTTT. This translates into CASSYGGGQADTEAFF.

Judged by abundance, this clonotype is medium-sized (0.01 to 0.1%). The chain links TRBV11-1 to TRBJ2-1, with TRBD1 as a possible D gene (6 bases). Trimming stripped 0 bases from V and 12 bases from J, with 12 bases between. The CDR3 spans 13 residues. Germline lookup yields CDR1 SGHAT and CDR2 FQDESV (reference sequence). CDR3 loop: CASSLAAGAWQFF. CDR3 bases: TGTGCCAGCAGCTTAGCGGCAGGGGCTTGGCAGTTCTTC.

This clonotype showed up many times. The chain couples TRBV6-2 or TRBV6-3 to TRBJ2-3; the match to TRBD1 covers 7 bases. Germline CDR1 MNHEY, CDR2 SVGEGT. CDR3 length: 14 residues. The junction had 4 bases not matched to a gene; V was cut back by 3 bases and J by 4 bases. This chain's CDR3 is CASSYRQGADTQYF. In DNA form, the CDR3 reads TGTGCCAGCAGTTATCGACAGGGCGCAGATACGCAGTATTTT.

This clonotype was counted between two and nine times. The chain has TRBV7-2 and TRBJ2-5; the D is unclear. The CDR3 sequence is 16 residues long. Between the trimmed V and J ends, which lost 1 base and 1 base, there was a span of 13 bases. Germline V gene lookup returns CDR1 SGHTA and CDR2 FQGNSA. CDR3 nucleotide sequence: TGTGCCAGCAGCTTAGTTCCGCTGGCGGCCCAAGAGACCCAGTACTTC. Protein sequence: CASSLVPLAAQETQYF.

The chain combines TRBV20-1 with TRBJ2-5; 15 positions match TRBD2. The ends lost 6 bases at V and 7 bases at J; junction bases unmatched: 9. Germline V gives CDR1 DFQATT, CDR2 SNEGSKA (reference sequence). CDR3 length equals 15 residues. CDR3 region: CSAQPGLAGGATQYF. The CDR3, as DNA: TGCAGTGCCCAGCCAGGACTAGCGGGAGGGGCGACCCAGTACTTC.

J is TRBJ1-1 and V is TRBV20-1; D possibly corresponds to TRBD1 (5 bases). V was shortened by 6 bases and J by 2 bases, with 19 bases between the two germline ends. The CDR3 runs to 15 residues. The V gene's germline CDR1 is DFQATT and CDR2 SNEGSKA (reference sequence). The CDR3 region has the DNA TGCAGTGCGAGATCCGCGGGACCGAAAAACACTGAAGCTTTCTTT. Amino acid sequence: CSARSAGPKNTEAFF.

This clonotype turned up a few times. CDR3 nucleotide sequence: TGTGCCAGCGGAGGGGAGACAAGCCGTAGCACAGATACGCAGTATTTT. This codes for CASGGETSRSTDTQYF. This sequence joins TRBV7-9 and TRBJ2-3; D might be TRBD2 (6 bases). Per germline, CDR1 SEHNR and CDR2 FQNEAQ (reference sequence). The CDR3 length is 16 residues. Trimming removed 8 bases from V and 0 bases from J, with 18 bases in between.

This clonotype has a count of ten or more. The chain is built from TRBV4-1 and TRBJ2-3; D is unresolved. Germline assignment: CDR1 MGHRA and CDR2 YSYEKL. The CDR3 is 17 residues long. V lost 4 bases and J 1 base, leaving 18 bases between the germline ends. Here the CDR3 reads CASSRLSPGLGTDTQYF. The CDR3 DNA follows: TGCGCCAGCAGCCGTCTATCACCCGGGTTAGGCACAGATACGCAGTATTTT.

This clonotype was counted once. A read error may explain this, as a much larger clone is one base away. The chain joins TRBV20-1 to TRBJ2-5; TRBD1 is a possible D gene (5 bases). This CDR3 has 13 residues. Per germline, CDR1 DFQATT and CDR2 SNEGSKA (reference sequence). The DNA for the CDR3 is TGCAGTGCTAGACCCCAGGGTTTGGAGACCCAGTGCTTC. It is translated as CSARPQGLETQCF.

The chain joins TRBV28 to TRBJ2-1; 8 nucleotides line up with TRBD2. CDR1 is MDHEN, CDR2 SYDVKM, per germline. Germline trimming cut 5 bases from V and 1 base from J; bases unmatched to any gene: 10. This CDR3 has 17 amino acids. The CDR3 loop is CASSLPSGRDSYNEQFF. DNA of the CDR3: TGTGCCAGCAGTCTTCCAAGCGGGAGAGATTCCTACAATGAGCAGTTCTTC.

The sample holds a few counts of this clonotype. The chain couples TRBV6-4 to TRBJ2-5, with 10 bases aligning to TRBD1. CDR1 and CDR2 (germline): MRHNA, SNTAGT. J was trimmed by 3 bases and V by 4 bases; bases with no gene match: 5. The CDR3 consists of 15 residues. The CDR3 loop is CASSVYGQGEETQYF. The CDR3 DNA is TGTGCCAGCAGTGTTTACGGACAGGGGGAAGAGACCCAGTACTTC.

This clonotype was observed at least ten times. The chain joins TRBV7-8 to TRBJ2-7; D might be TRBD1 (6 bases). Germline V CDR1 and CDR2: SGHVS, FQNEAQ. Trimming stripped 5 bases from V and 6 bases from J, with 11 bases between. This CDR3 is 12 amino acids long. CDR3 DNA: TGTGCCAGCAGCCCAGGGGCCACCGAGCAGTACTTC. This sequence encodes CASSPGATEQYF.

This clonotype was seen at least ten times. J is TRBJ1-2 and V is TRBV5-4; 9 nucleotides match TRBD1. CDR3 length: 16 residues. V lost 1 base and J lost 4; bases outside the gene matches: 8. From germline, CDR1 is SGHNT and CDR2 YYREEE (reference sequence). The CDR3 region is CASSLWGQGTLYGYTF. In DNA, the CDR3 is TGTGCCAGCAGCTTGTGGGGACAGGGAACCCTCTATGGCTACACCTTC.

The chain recombines TRBV4-3 with TRBJ2-1, with 13 bases that match TRBD2. Unmatched junction bases numbered 7, after V lost 5 bases and J lost 6 bases. Germline V gene sequence: CDR1 LGHNA, CDR2 YSLEER. The CDR3 covers 16 residues. CDR3 amino acids: CASSSRTSGSPNEQFF. The DNA of the CDR3 is TGCGCCAGCAGCTCGAGGACTAGCGGGAGCCCCAATGAGCAGTTCTTC.

This clonotype turned up a few times. The rearrangement uses TRBV7-2 and TRBJ2-1; 9 bases map to TRBD2. Germline values: CDR1 SGHTA, CDR2 FQGNSA. V gave up 5 bases and J gave up 0 bases; unmatched junction bases: 2. This CDR3 is 15 amino acids long. DNA of the CDR3: TGTGCCAGCAGCCGGACTAGCGACTCCTACAATGAGCAGTTCTTC. Residues: CASSRTSDSYNEQFF.

This chain connects TRBV11-3 to TRBJ2-7, with 8 bases identical to TRBD1. CDR1 is SGHNT and CDR2 is YENEEA in the germline V gene. Trimming removed 5 bases from V and 5 bases from J; junction bases left unmatched: 8. This CDR3 comprises 14 residues. This CDR3 is CASSVGQGVNEQYF. The CDR3, as DNA: TGTGCCAGCAGCGTAGGACAGGGTGTCAACGAGCAGTACTTC.

The table lists this clonotype with a few counts. The J gene is TRBJ2-7, the V gene TRBV30; no definite D call. The DNA end lines up better with TRBJ2-5; the J call may be wrong. Germline V lookup: CDR1 GTSNPN, CDR2 SVGIG (reference sequence). The CDR3 is 11 residues long. Here the CDR3 reads CALSHVRTQYF. As DNA, the CDR3 is TGTGCCTTATCCCACGTAAGGACCCAGTACTTC.